This T cell receptor beta chain was recorded in a study of post-analysis software for immune sequencing data. The CDR3 covers 13 residues. The germline CDR1 and CDR2 sequences are SGHRS and YFSETQ. V was pared by 0 bases and J by 5 bases, with 8 bases between. With respect to this clonotype: Its cognate antigen is unknown.

General study results and limits: Relative to controls, patients had about 5 TRBV segments at higher frequency, with TRBV5-6, TRBV5-1 and TRBV20-1 among these. By F measure, samples from a shared preparation batch strongly co-clustered.

cDNA libraries of TCR beta carried unique molecular identifiers. TCRdb re-analysed the PCR reads in MiXCR, keeping a single row per CDR3 protein. The sample gives 750,000 to 950,000 distinct CDR3 sequences, about 43% of which show up once; 4% to 5% is in the top ten. The clonotype comes from a girl under 18 with multiple sclerosis. V is TRBV5-1 and J is TRBJ1-2, with no clear D. Specimen: blood. The CDR3 bases are TGCGCCAGCAGCTTGGATTCCGTGTATGGCTACACCTTC. Protein: CASSLDSVYGYTF.